This T cell receptor beta chain was retrieved from a study of shared clonotypes between healthy human individuals. Study outcomes and limitations: Compared with clonotypes that all four donors shared, non-shared clonotypes had lower generation probabilities.

Assay execution proceeded at the deep level. Several immunoSEQ 96-well plates shared each subset's DNA, each plate a replicate. Per the study methods: Filtering differed since immunoSEQ provided only junctions, with no quality scores. Using immunoSEQ multiplex PCR, the repertoire was profiled, and TCRdb retains in-frame clones only, with some absent. From that table come the V and J calls and clone size; the DNA was used to work out D and trimming. Of roughly 1,500,000 clones in the sample, approximately 98.5% were seen once. Details on this clone: No antigen is known for it.

The CDR3 is 15 residues long. In germline, CDR1 is SGHNT, CDR2 YYREEE (reference sequence). J gave up 3 bases and V 4 bases, and 4 bases lay outside the gene matches. The chain couples TRBV5-4 to TRBJ2-7; TRBD2 matches at 13 bases. The specimen was naive CD4+ T cells sorted from blood. As for subset: CD45RA+ positively selected. This TCR came from a man aged 25 to 40 in good health. The CDR3 DNA is TGTGCCAGCAGCCATCGGACTAGCGGGAGCTACGAGCAGTACTTC. Protein sequence: CASSHRTSGSYEQYF. The entire variable domain, with the rest obtained from reference TRBV5-4 and TRBJ2-7, is as follows: ETGVTQSPTHLIKTRGQQVTLRCSSQSGHNTVSWYQQALGQGPQFIFQYYREEENGRGNFPPRFSGLQFPNYSSELNVNALELDDSALYLCASSHRTSGSYEQYFGPGTRLTVT.